A single sample is the source of the 2 T cell receptor beta chains below, sequenced in a study of blood T cell repertoires in COVID-19. The protocol was immunoSEQ multiplex PCR, while the TCRdb copy is restricted to in-frame clones and leaves out a portion. The data show 200,000 to 250,000 clones, 87% seen once. Sequencing was performed on PBMCs or T cells enriched from blood (not recorded which). All receptors derive from a man between 18 and 29 years old with acute COVID-19.

This clone has more than one count but fewer than ten. V and J are TRBV7-9 and TRBJ2-7, with D unclear. With 4 bases removed from V and 1 base from J, the gap between germline ends came to 11 bases. The CDR3 runs to 14 residues. In germline, CDR1 is SEHNR, CDR2 FQNEAQ (reference sequence). The CDR3 loop is CASSSPGHSYEQYF. The CDR3 DNA reads as TGTGCCAGCAGCTCCCCGGGTCATTCCTACGAGCAGTACTTC.

The rearrangement uses TRBV7-3 and TRBJ1-1; the match to TRBD1 covers 7 bases. The CDR3 totals 13 residues. V lost 2 bases to trimming and J lost 7 bases; unmatched junction nucleotides: 4. Germline V gene sequence: CDR1 SGHTA, CDR2 FQGTGA. CDR3 sequence (DNA): TGTGCCAGCAGCTTACATGGGACAGTTGAAGCTTTCTTT. Amino acids: CASSLHGTVEAFF.